This is a list of T cell receptor beta chains from one sample in a study of glioma-infiltrating T cells after dendritic cell vaccination. The assay was immunoSEQ multiplex PCR, and TCRdb's table has in-frame clones only and misses some. This table holds 85,000 to 95,000 clones, about nine tenths found once. Source: blood, taken before dendritic cell vaccination. The source of these receptors is a human donor with glioblastoma. Each CDR3 is given with its conserved first and last residue. A D gene is named only where the DNA matches it firmly. Clone size is not always given. Where it is, it says once, few, many or a class for expanded clones.

CASRDRFGNTIYF TGTGCCAGCAGGGACAGGTTTGGAAACACCATATATTTT TRBD1 TRBV2 - TRBJ1-3
CASSPRSAAGELFF TGTGCCAGCTCACCACGGTCAGCGGCCGGGGAGCTGTTTTTT - TRBV18 few TRBJ2-2
CASSLESGYEQYF TGCGCCAGCAGCTTGGAATCAGGTTACGAGCAGTACTTC - TRBV5-1 - TRBJ2-7
CASSQDGPGQLQETQYF TGCGCCAGCAGCCAAGACGGCCCGGGACAGCTTCAAGAGACCCAGTACTTC TRBD1 TRBV4-1 - TRBJ2-5
CASSIGLGQAVYEQYF TGCGCCAGCAGTATAGGGTTGGGACAGGCGGTCTACGAGCAGTACTTC TRBD1 TRBV5-1 once TRBJ2-7
CASTPSRGTTGELFF TGTGCCAGTACCCCATCCCGGGGGACCACCGGGGAGCTGTTTTTT - TRBV19 - TRBJ2-2
CASSRDSADTQYF TGTGCCAGTAGTAGGGACAGTGCCGATACGCAGTATTTT TRBD1 TRBV19 - TRBJ2-3
CASSLGLAYNEQFF TGTGCCAGCAGCTTAGGGCTAGCCTACAATGAGCAGTTCTTC - TRBV7-2 - TRBJ2-1
CASSVSVMNEKLFF TGTGCCAGCAGCGTCTCGGTTATGAATGAAAAACTGTTTTTT - TRBV27 - TRBJ1-4
CASSLEGGARSYGYTF TGCGCCAGCAGTCTTGAGGGGGGGGCGCGGAGCTATGGCTACACCTTC - TRBV23-1 - TRBJ1-2
CASSYSTGSNYGYTF TGTGCCAGCAGTTACTCGACGGGGAGTAACTATGGCTACACCTTC - TRBV6-6 - TRBJ1-2
CASSSSGIQFF TGTGCCAGCAGTTCGAGCGGGATACAGTTCTTC TRBD2 TRBV6-6 few TRBJ2-1
CASSSNYYEQYF TGTGCCAGCAGTTCTAATTACTACGAGCAGTACTTC - TRBV28 - TRBJ2-7
CASTHRGSMADTQYF TGTGCCAGCACTCACAGGGGCTCGATGGCAGATACGCAGTATTTT TRBD1 TRBV6-5 - TRBJ2-3
CASSYYSSGAPDAYNEQFF TGTGCCAGCAGTTACTATTCTAGCGGAGCCCCCGACGCCTACAATGAGCAGTTCTTC TRBD2 TRBV27 - TRBJ2-1
CASSVDPAEMNTEAFF TGTGCCAGCAGCGTAGACCCAGCGGAAATGAACACTGAAGCTTTCTTT - TRBV9 - TRBJ1-1
CASSPEGGDRVISSYNSPLHF TGTGCCAGCAGCCCAGAAGGTGGGGACAGGGTCATAAGCTCCTATAATTCACCCCTCCACTTT TRBD1 TRBV9 - TRBJ1-6
CASSTADRYEQYF TGCGCCAGCAGTACAGCAGATCGCTACGAGCAGTACTTC - TRBV4-1 - TRBJ2-7
CASRLQGTHYGYTF TGTGCCAGCAGACTACAGGGGACCCACTATGGCTACACCTTC TRBD1 TRBV28 once TRBJ1-2
CASSLGLAGYEQYF TGTGCCAGCAGCTTAGGTCTAGCGGGATACGAGCAGTACTTC TRBD2 TRBV11-2 - TRBJ2-7
CASSSGFQPQHF TGTGCCAGCAGTTCCGGTTTTCAGCCCCAGCATTTT - TRBV27 - TRBJ1-5
CATSISGTRGETQYF TGTGCCACCAGCATATCCGGGACTCGAGGAGAGACCCAGTACTTC - TRBV15 - TRBJ2-5
CASSGVSWDFQPVGTQYF TGTGCCAGCAGTGGAGTTTCCTGGGACTTCCAACCAGTGGGGACCCAGTACTTC - TRBV2 - TRBJ2-5
CASSIRDSPIYEQYF TGTGCCAGTAGTATCCGGGACAGCCCTATCTACGAGCAGTACTTC TRBD1 TRBV19 - TRBJ2-7
CASSLTGTGAYNEQFF TGTGCCAGCAGCTTAACAGGGACAGGGGCGTACAATGAGCAGTTCTTC TRBD1 TRBV7-3 - TRBJ2-1
CASSILAGGKDEQFF TGTGCCAGTAGTATTCTGGCGGGAGGCAAAGATGAGCAGTTCTTC TRBD2 TRBV19 - TRBJ2-1
CASSLSTTNNEKLFF TGTGCCAGCAGCCTCTCAACGACTAATAATGAAAAACTGTTTTTT - TRBV16 few TRBJ1-4
CAWGLARSSGYNEQFF TGTGCCTGGGGACTAGCGAGATCGTCGGGCTACAATGAGCAGTTCTTC TRBD2 TRBV30 - TRBJ2-1
CAWRTWVDGYTF TGTGCCTGGAGGACATGGGTGGATGGCTACACCTTC - TRBV30 - TRBJ1-2
CASSPANSPLHF TGTGCCAGCTCACCGGCTAATTCACCCCTCCACTTT - TRBV18 - TRBJ1-6
CASSQDAGYTTSGANVLTF TGCGCCAGCAGCCAAGATGCTGGGTACACTACCTCTGGGGCCAACGTCCTGACTTTC - TRBV4-1 - TRBJ2-6
CASSSGQGATYGYTF TGTGCCAGCAGCTCTGGACAGGGGGCCACGTATGGCTACACCTTC TRBD1 TRBV5-4 once TRBJ1-2
CASSISSRNTEAFF TGTGCCAGCAGTATCTCGAGCCGTAACACTGAAGCTTTCTTT - TRBV6-1 - TRBJ1-1
CASSLGTGGAFSSGNTIYF TGTGCCAGCAGCTTGGGCACGGGGGGGGCCTTCAGCTCTGGAAACACCATATATTTT - TRBV5-6 - TRBJ1-3
CASGSWTDGYTF TGTGCTAGTGGTTCCTGGACAGATGGCTACACCTTC - TRBV12-5 few TRBJ1-2
CASSLLTGGREGQFF TGTGCCAGCAGCTTATTGACGGGGGGCCGGGAAGGGCAGTTCTTC - TRBV7-2 once TRBJ2-1
CATREASGSFYEQYF TGTGCCACCAGAGAAGCCAGCGGGAGCTTCTACGAGCAGTACTTC TRBD2 TRBV15 - TRBJ2-7
CASGGGVSYEQYF TGTGCCAGTGGCGGGGGAGTCTCCTACGAGCAGTACTTC TRBD2 TRBV19 - TRBJ2-7
CASSLTPGTGEKLFF TGTGCCAGCAGCTTAACCCCCGGGACAGGGGAAAAACTGTTTTTT TRBD1 TRBV11-2 - TRBJ1-4
CASSTRTGLAKNIQYF TGTGCCAGCAGCACAAGGACAGGGCTAGCCAAAAACATTCAGTACTTC TRBD1 TRBV28 once TRBJ2-4
CASSPYAGQGRDGYTF TGTGCCAGTAGTCCCTATGCTGGACAGGGGAGGGATGGCTACACCTTC TRBD1 TRBV19 - TRBJ1-2
CASSTDGTSGLTEQYF TGTGCCAGTAGTACCGACGGGACTAGCGGGTTAACCGAGCAGTACTTC TRBD2 TRBV19 - TRBJ2-7
CASSLRYRGQTDTQYF TGTGCCAGCAGTCTACGATACAGGGGGCAGACAGATACGCAGTATTTT TRBD1 TRBV25-1 - TRBJ2-3
CASSLGTGNEKLFF TGCGCCAGCAGCCTCGGGACAGGGAATGAAAAACTGTTTTTT TRBD1 TRBV5-1 few TRBJ1-4
CASSPPKGRGPSGNTIYF TGTGCCAGCAGTCCTCCGAAGGGGCGGGGCCCTTCTGGAAACACCATATATTTT - TRBV5-6 - TRBJ1-3
CASSRSYNEQFF TGTGCCAGCAGCCGGTCCTACAATGAGCAGTTCTTC - TRBV5-4 - TRBJ2-1
CATLAGDFVDTQYF TGTGCCACCCTCGCGGGGGACTTCGTGGATACGCAGTATTTT TRBD2 TRBV6-6 - TRBJ2-3
CASSRVGRSYNEQFF TGTGCCAGCAGCCGGGTCGGGAGGTCCTACAATGAGCAGTTCTTC TRBD2 TRBV5-6 - TRBJ2-1
CASMASGGSDTQYF TGTGCCAGCATGGCTAGCGGGGGGTCAGATACGCAGTATTTT TRBD2 TRBV27 many TRBJ2-3
CASTPGTLYGYTF TGTGCCAGCACTCCCGGGACACTCTATGGCTACACCTTC - TRBV28 - TRBJ1-2
CASSAKQGAREKLFF TGTGCCAGCAGCGCTAAACAGGGGGCTCGAGAAAAACTGTTTTTT TRBD1 TRBV5-6 - TRBJ1-4
CASSLGTDPSYEQYF TGCGCCAGCAGCCTCGGGACAGACCCCTCCTACGAGCAGTACTTC TRBD1 TRBV4-1 once TRBJ2-7
CASRVTSGPVGQYF TGTGCCAGCAGAGTGACTAGCGGGCCAGTCGGGCAGTACTTC TRBD2 TRBV28 - TRBJ2-7
CSVLRQSRLTEAFF TGCAGCGTGTTAAGGCAGTCGAGGCTCACTGAAGCTTTCTTT - TRBV29-1 once TRBJ1-1
CSVGQGTSTDTQYF TGCAGCGTAGGACAGGGAACTAGCACAGATACGCAGTATTTT TRBD1 TRBV29-1 - TRBJ2-3
CASSQPSDTDTQYF TGTGCCAGCAGCCAGCCTAGCGACACAGATACGCAGTATTTT - TRBV9 - TRBJ2-3
CASINRQGNYGYTF TGTGCCAGTATCAATCGACAGGGAAACTATGGCTACACCTTC TRBD1 TRBV28 - TRBJ1-2
CASSYSPVTNTGELFF TGTGCCAGCAGTTATAGCCCAGTAACGAACACCGGGGAGCTGTTTTTT - TRBV6-5 - TRBJ2-2